The source of this T cell receptor (beta chain) is a study of T-cell reconstitution after alpha-beta-depleted transplantation in children. Construction of the TCRbeta library involved unique molecular identifiers. In TCRdb, the PCR reads were re-called with MiXCR into one record per CDR3 protein. This table has some 530,000 distinct CDR3 sequences, about an eighth appearing once. The CDR3 covers 14 residues. In germline, CDR1 is SGHDN, CDR2 FVKESK. V was pared by 1 base and J by 7 bases, with 6 bases of the junction left unmatched. The sequences come from PBMCs from the stem cell graft donor, collected from the stem cell graft. The sequence was collected from a human donor who donated a stem cell graft to a child with combined immunodeficiency. The rearrangement uses TRBV14 and TRBJ1-2; 7 bases are a match to TRBD1. This CDR3 is CASSQGTRDSGYTF. CDR3 DNA: TGTGCCAGCAGCCAAGGGACCAGGGACAGTGGCTACACCTTC.